The following is a TCR beta chain sequence with its context. Its recognized antigen is unknown. No base quality information exists; no much larger clone differs at one position. This record belongs to a study of cytomegalovirus exposure and HLA in healthy donors listed by TCRdb under 2017. The study in broad terms: According to an earlier analysis of 550 to 700 of the donors, 150 million to 200 million T cells yielded approximately 120 million unique TCR beta sequences and around 300 Gb of sequence data. Around 300 gigabases of sequencing data and tens of millions of unique TCR sequences were included in an early release covering roughly 600 HLA-typed donors. Of the 398 genotyped donors, 81% fell in the genetic ancestry cluster associated with self-reported Caucasian donors. The study aimed to test whether signatures of past pathogen exposure could be identified by cataloging public T cell receptors. The study used immunosequencing to profile the T cell repertoires of approximately 650 subjects and linked those repertoires to cytomegalovirus serostatus. In addition to the first cohort of about 650 subjects, a separate validation cohort of 130 or so different subjects was used. To predict cytomegalovirus infection status, the study combined high-throughput TCR immunosequencing, statistical association of individual TCRs with disease status, and machine learning. A later analysis re-examined previously published TCR beta repertoires from hundreds of donors and added high-resolution HLA genotyping to investigate patterns of TCR occurrence. The later analysis used no new phenotypic data to find candidate immune exposures, relying instead on TCR beta sequences and their occurrence across donors. In an earlier analysis of 587 of the donors, high-throughput TCR beta sequencing was used to judge whether each TCR beta V gene segment behaved as functional or pseudogenic. Donor age, sex, ethnicity and CMV serostatus were compiled alongside the repertoire data. In a later genetic analysis, genome-wide SNP genotypes for about 65% of the roughly 670 donors were used, and that subset was treated as a discovery cohort. All discovery cohort repertoires had been generated using a single sequencing platform. Class I and class II HLA loci were covered by the typing at four-digit resolution. The number of donors typed differed by locus, with 629-630 for A, B, C, DRB1 and DQB1, roughly 520 for DQA1, 600 to 610 for DPA1, and some 440 for DPB1. Roughly 5 DR-DQ haplotypes were handled as single units for association and clustering because linkage in the cohort was strong. Among around 400 genotyped donors of the cohort, an average of approximately 240,000 unique TCR beta nucleotide sequences was sequenced per donor, of which about 18% were non-productive.

Receptor libraries were prepared by the immunoSEQ multiplex PCR assay. A mixture of 60 forward primers for TCR Vbeta segments and 13 reverse primers for TCR Jbeta segments was used in the multiplex PCR. The CDR3 region of rearranged TCR beta genes was amplified from genomic DNA with a multiplex PCR assay. The amplified TCR beta libraries were sequenced on the Illumina HiSeq System as 87-base-pair reads. In the source study's methods: Across the 640 or so repertoires, a later analysis counted around 80 million unique TCR beta chains, around 11 million of which were shared by at least two donors. Raw reads were error-corrected and collapsed into unique sequences by a nearest-neighbor algorithm in which closely related sequences were merged to remove PCR and sequencing errors. Alignment of CDR3 sequences to IMGT reference sequences was used to assign V, D and J gene segments. For a sequence to be retained, at least a six-nucleotide match to both a V gene segment and a J gene segment was required. A rearrangement counted as productive if the CDR3 had no stop codons and remained in frame with V and J, and every other rearrangement counted as non-productive. Following IMGT convention, CDR3 was defined as the stretch from the second conserved V-encoded cysteine up to the conserved J-encoded phenylalanine. In an earlier analysis of roughly 610 of the donors, sequences lacking an unambiguous match to a single V gene segment were excluded. In an earlier analysis of approximately 610 of the donors, V segments were called functional above 56.7% productive rearrangements and were called segregating when the between-donor standard deviation exceeded 5%. To diagnose cytomegalovirus status from the catalog of TCR beta chain sequences, a statistical classification framework was built. In a later analysis, TCR nucleotide sequences were compared against IMGT/GENE-DB human TR gene sequences so that V and J genes could be assigned. The TCRdist pipeline was used in a later analysis to assign CDR3 sequences and most-parsimonious VDJ recombination scenarios. In a later analysis, every TCR beta chain was defined by the combination of its CDR3 amino acid sequence and its V-gene family, and reads without a unique V-gene family were dropped. A later analysis removed 592 highly shared, low-generation-probability nucleotide sequences to deal with suspected cross-contamination and a sequencing artifact. A later analysis calculated a clonal expansion index for each public chain from normalized within-repertoire ranks of inferred template counts. In a later analysis, generation probabilities were computed using a VDJ recombination model fitted to out-of-frame rearrangements, and the results were checked against IGoR. In a later analysis, hypergeometric tests were used to score TCR-TCR, TCR-HLA and TCR-CMV co-occurrence, with a repertoire-size bias correction applied to TCR pairs. In a later analysis, false discovery rates were estimated by permuting HLA or CMV assignments 20 times. A later analysis grouped co-occurring TCRs with DBSCAN, adding TCRdist sequence similarity when clustering within HLA-allele-positive subsets. For co-occurrence clustering, repertoires with fewer than 30,000 or more than 120,000 public chains were excluded, along with roughly 5 repertoires with anomalous nucleotide sharing. TCRdb holds this immuneACCESS table with in-frame rearrangements only. Some clones are missing; in checked studies, unresolved V genes explain under half, and the rest has no known cause. That table furnishes V, J and clone size, whereas the DNA furnished D and trimming. In all, the sample holds around 50,000 clones, and 60% to 85% of those were seen once. In total, the top ten clones hold around 8% of the sample.

From V the trimming removes 3 bases and from J it removes 2 bases, while the gene matches leave 11 bases of the junction unaccounted for. Looking up the germline V gene yields CDR1 SGDLS and CDR2 YYNGEE. The CDR3 sequence holds 18 residues, the cysteine and phenylalanine included. Just CDR3 DNA is preserved here, 54 bases in frame from base 1. The cohort was made up of about 670 healthy bone marrow donors. At the time of sampling, every cohort member was nominally healthy, though immune exposures that went unrecorded were likely present. The donor was CMV seropositive and belonged to the group of 250 to 300 seropositive cohort members. A peripheral blood sample was provided by each donor, and peripheral blood mononuclear cells were used for TCR beta sequencing. Genomic DNA was extracted from the blood cell samples with the Qiagen DNeasy Blood Extraction Kit. Study-wide findings and limitations: A group of highly shared sequence variants was considered likely to be a technical artifact of the sequencing pipeline. In an earlier analysis of approximately 590 of the donors, most TCR beta V segments were observed in productive rearrangements about 90% or about 30% of the time, broadly matching IMGT annotations. Approximately 18 rarely observed V segments, including chromosome 9 orphons, were excluded from the earlier analysis of approximately 600 of the donors because counts were too low. The only immune exposure information available for the cohort was CMV serostatus. A later analysis found that HLA-associated TCR beta chains were more clonally expanded and had lower generation probabilities than equally common non-associated chains. Across donors, most TCR sequences were observed very rarely, whereas some public TCRs were present in many individuals. In a later analysis, most CMV-associated TCR beta chains were found to appear HLA-restricted, with HLA associations seemingly driven largely by CMV exposure. Some IMGT-functional V segments, including TRBV6-2 and TRBV6-3, could not be distinguished by the 87-base-pair reads and were therefore excluded. At a false discovery rate of 0.05, a later analysis linked under 20,000 TCR beta sequences to specific HLA alleles. According to a later analysis, TCR association rates differed among HLA loci, with DRB1 alleles showing the most associated TCRs and HLA-C alleles showing the fewest. The classifier was reported to diagnose cytomegalovirus status with high specificity and sensitivity in both the original cohort and the validation cohort. It was suggested by the authors that the approach could potentially be generalized to other disease states and immunological phenotypes. V-gene and J-gene trimming of TCR beta chains was associated with a missense DCLRE1C variant in a later genetic analysis, and the association was replicated in an independent cohort. Because HLA typing was unavailable for some donors at each locus, only the typed subset was used in association tests. The study listed 150 to 200 TCR beta chains as associated with cytomegalovirus. A later genetic analysis reported fewer N-insertions in productive TCRs among donors in an Asian-associated ancestry cluster than the roughly 700-donor mean. Correlated functional status among segregating V segments might reflect linkage disequilibrium, but an unknown experimental factor could not be ruled out. Presence/absence analyses assumed roughly uniform sequencing depth across donors, an assumption that may not hold. In a later analysis, several top co-occurrence clusters were reported to appear linked to parvovirus B19, influenza, CMV and Epstein-Barr virus. In vitro tests confirmed that a few of the cytomegalovirus-associated TCR beta chains recognize cytomegalovirus antigens. A further reported finding was that TCR beta sequences accurately predicted the HLA-A and HLA-B alleles for most subjects in the first cohort. Only TCR beta chains were sequenced in this cohort, and the absence of alpha or paired-chain data limited detectable features. When HLA alleles, especially DR and DQ, strongly co-occurred, attributing TCR associations to individual alleles was difficult.

Sequencing input: PBMCs. The TCR originated in a man aged 25 to 40 in good health and CMV-seropositive. The chain is assembled from TRBV9 and TRBJ2-2; 9 nucleotides in the junction match TRBD2. The nucleotide sequence is TGTGCCAGCAGCGAAACGTGGGGTAGCGGGGGTAACACCGGGGAGCTGTTTTTT. Its amino acids are CASSETWGSGGNTGELFF.